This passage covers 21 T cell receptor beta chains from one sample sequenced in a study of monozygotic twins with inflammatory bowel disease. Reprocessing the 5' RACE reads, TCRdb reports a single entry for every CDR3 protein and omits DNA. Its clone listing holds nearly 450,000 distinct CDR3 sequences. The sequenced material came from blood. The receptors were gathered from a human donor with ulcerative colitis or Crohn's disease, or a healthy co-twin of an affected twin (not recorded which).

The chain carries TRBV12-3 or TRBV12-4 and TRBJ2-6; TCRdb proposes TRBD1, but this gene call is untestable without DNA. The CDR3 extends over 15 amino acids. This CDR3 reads CASSLSRPGANVLTF.

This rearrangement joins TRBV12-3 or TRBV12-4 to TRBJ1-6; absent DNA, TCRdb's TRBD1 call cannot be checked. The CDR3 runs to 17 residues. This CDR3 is CASSLGPLSSYNSPLHF.

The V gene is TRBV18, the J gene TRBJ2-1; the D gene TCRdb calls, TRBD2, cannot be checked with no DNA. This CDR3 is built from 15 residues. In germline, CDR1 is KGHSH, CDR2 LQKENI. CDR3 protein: CASCPLAGGNAEQFF.

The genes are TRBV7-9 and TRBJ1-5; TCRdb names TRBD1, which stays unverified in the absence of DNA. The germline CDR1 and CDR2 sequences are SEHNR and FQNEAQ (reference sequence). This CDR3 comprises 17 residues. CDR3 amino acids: CASSFHLGGVGNQPQHF.

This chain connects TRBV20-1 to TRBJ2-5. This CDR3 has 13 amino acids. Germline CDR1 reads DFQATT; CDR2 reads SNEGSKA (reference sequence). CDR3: CSARESSVETQYF.

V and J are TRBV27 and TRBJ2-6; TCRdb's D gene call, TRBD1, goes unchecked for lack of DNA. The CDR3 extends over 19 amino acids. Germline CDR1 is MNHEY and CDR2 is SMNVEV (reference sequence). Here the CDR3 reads CASISPLAGASSGANVLTF.

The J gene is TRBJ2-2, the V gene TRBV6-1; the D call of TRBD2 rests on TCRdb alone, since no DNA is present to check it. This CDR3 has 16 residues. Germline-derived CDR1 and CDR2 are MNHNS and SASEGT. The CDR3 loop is CASIHYGPYNTGELFF.

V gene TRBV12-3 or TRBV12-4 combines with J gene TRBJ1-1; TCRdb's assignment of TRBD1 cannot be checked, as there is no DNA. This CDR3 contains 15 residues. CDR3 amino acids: CASSLTGWGGSEAFF.

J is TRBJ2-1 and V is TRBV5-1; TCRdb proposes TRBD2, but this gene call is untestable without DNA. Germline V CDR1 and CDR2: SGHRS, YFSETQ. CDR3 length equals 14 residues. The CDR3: CASTSGGAQNEQFF. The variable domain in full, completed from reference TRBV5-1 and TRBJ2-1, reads KAGVTQTPRYLIKTRGQQVTLSCSPISGHRSVSWYQQTPGQGLQFLFEYFSETQRNKGNFPGRFSGRQFSNSRSEMNVSTLELGDSALYLCASTSGGAQNEQFFGPGTRLTVL.

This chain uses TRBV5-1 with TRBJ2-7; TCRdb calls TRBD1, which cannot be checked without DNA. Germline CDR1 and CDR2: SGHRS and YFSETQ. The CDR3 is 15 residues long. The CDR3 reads CASSLGRDRVSEQYF.

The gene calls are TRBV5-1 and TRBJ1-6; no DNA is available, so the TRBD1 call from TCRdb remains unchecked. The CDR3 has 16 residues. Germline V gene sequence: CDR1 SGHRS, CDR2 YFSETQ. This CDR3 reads CASSSGEGQPNSPLHF.

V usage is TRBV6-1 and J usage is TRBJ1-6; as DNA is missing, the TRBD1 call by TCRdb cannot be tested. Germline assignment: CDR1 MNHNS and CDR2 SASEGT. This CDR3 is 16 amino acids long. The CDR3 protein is CASRSTGTPPNSPLHF.

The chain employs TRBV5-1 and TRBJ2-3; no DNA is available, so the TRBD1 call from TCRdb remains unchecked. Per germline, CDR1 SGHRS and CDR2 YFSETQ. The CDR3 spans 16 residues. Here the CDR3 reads CASSLAPRAGTDTQYF.

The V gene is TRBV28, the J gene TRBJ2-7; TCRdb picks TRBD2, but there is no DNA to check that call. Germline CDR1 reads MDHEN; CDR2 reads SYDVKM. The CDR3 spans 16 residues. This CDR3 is CASSFPGLPSPTEQYF.

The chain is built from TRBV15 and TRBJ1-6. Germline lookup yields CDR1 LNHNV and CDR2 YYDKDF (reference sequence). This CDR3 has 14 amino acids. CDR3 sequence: CATSRDLGNSPLHF. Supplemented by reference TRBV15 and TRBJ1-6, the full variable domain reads DAMVIQNPRYQVTQFGKPVTLSCSQTLNHNVMYWYQQKSSQAPKLLFHYYDKDFNNEADTPDNFQSRRPNTSFCFLDIRSPGLGDTAMYLCATSRDLGNSPLHFGNGTRLTVT.

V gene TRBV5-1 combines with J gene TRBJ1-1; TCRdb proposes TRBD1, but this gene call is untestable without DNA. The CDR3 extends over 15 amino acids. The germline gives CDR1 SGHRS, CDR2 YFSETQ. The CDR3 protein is CASSRRQGGGTEAFF.

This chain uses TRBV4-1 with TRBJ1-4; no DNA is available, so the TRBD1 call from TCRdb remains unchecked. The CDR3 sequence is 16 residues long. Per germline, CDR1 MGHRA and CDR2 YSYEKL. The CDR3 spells CASSPPKGTGNEKLFF.

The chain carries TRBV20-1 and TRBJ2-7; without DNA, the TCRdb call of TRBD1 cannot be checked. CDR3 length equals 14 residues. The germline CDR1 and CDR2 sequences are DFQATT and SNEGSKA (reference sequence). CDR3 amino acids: CSAASSTGFYEQYF.

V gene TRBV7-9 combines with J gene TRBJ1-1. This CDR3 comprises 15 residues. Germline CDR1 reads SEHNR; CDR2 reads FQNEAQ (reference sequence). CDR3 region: CASSLGVGLNTEAFF.

CDR3 protein: CASSFATGGSGYTF. The J gene is TRBJ1-2, the V gene TRBV7-9; the D call from TCRdb, TRBD1, cannot be confirmed without DNA. This CDR3 contains 14 residues. Germline assignment: CDR1 SEHNR and CDR2 FQNEAQ (reference sequence).

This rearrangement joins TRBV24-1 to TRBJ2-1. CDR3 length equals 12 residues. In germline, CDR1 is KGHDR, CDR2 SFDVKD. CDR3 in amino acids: CATSAFGSEQFF.